A single sample gave rise to the 28 T cell receptor beta chains below, sequenced in a study of shared clonotypes between healthy human individuals. Only in-frame clones appear in the TCRdb table, and some are missing; sequencing was by immunoSEQ multiplex PCR. The table has about 1.5 million clones, 95% to 99% seen once. The sequencing sample was made of naive CD4+ T cells sorted from blood. Documented subset: CD45RA+ positively selected. These receptors all stem from a man aged 25-45 years in good health.

The rearrangement uses TRBV27 and TRBJ2-5; D remains ambiguous. Germline V lookup: CDR1 MNHEY, CDR2 SMNVEV (reference sequence). The CDR3 length is 14 residues. V lost 2 bases to trimming and J lost 2 bases, with 9 bases between them. The CDR3 is CASSLRGSQETQYF. The CDR3 bases are TGTGCCAGCAGTTTAAGAGGTAGTCAAGAGACCCAGTACTTC.

This clone was seen just once. This rearrangement joins TRBV30 to TRBJ2-1, with D possibly being TRBD2 (6 bases). The CDR3 extends over 14 amino acids. Germline V gene data show CDR1 as GTSNPN and CDR2 as SVGIG (reference sequence). Trimming pared 6 bases from V and 5 bases from J, leaving 17 bases between. CDR3 coding DNA: TGTGCCTGTTGGGACCGGGACTTGAACAATGAGCAGTTCTTC. Translation gives CACWDRDLNNEQFF. Combining the CDR3 with reference TRBV30 and TRBJ2-1 gives the whole variable domain SQTIHQWPATLVQPVGSPLSLECTVEGTSNPNLYWYRQAAGRGLQLLFYSVGIGQISSEVPQNLSASRPQDRQFILSSKKLLLSDSGFYLCACWDRDLNNEQFFGPGTRLTVL.

Concerning this clone itself: The sample has other DNA sequences that encode this CDR3 too. This chain links TRBV19 with TRBJ1-1, with unresolved D. The CDR3 is made up of 13 amino acids. Germline V lookup: CDR1 LNHDA, CDR2 SQIVND (reference sequence). Between the trimmed V and J ends, which lost 5 bases and 2 bases, there was a span of 9 bases. The CDR3 reads CASSSTVNTEAFF. The CDR3 region has the DNA TGTGCCAGTAGTTCAACAGTAAACACTGAAGCTTTCTTT.

The rearrangement joins TRBV19 to TRBJ1-2; 10 nucleotides agree with TRBD1. Germline trimming cut 5 bases from V and 7 bases from J; bases unmatched to any gene: 13. CDR3 length: 16 amino acids. Germline CDR1 LNHDA, CDR2 SQIVND (reference sequence). This chain's CDR3 is CASSLHQGQGIGGYTF. DNA for the CDR3: TGTGCCAGTAGTCTACACCAGGGACAGGGGATCGGTGGCTACACCTTC.

The rearrangement links TRBV5-6 to TRBJ1-1; no clear D. Germline V lookup: CDR1 SGHDT, CDR2 YYEEEE. This CDR3 contains 15 residues. Trimming removed 0 bases at V and 2 bases at J, with 11 bases between. CDR3 region: CASSLGRLQNTEAFF. The CDR3 DNA follows: TGTGCCAGCAGCTTGGGACGACTTCAAAACACTGAAGCTTTCTTT.

This chain links TRBV10-3 with TRBJ1-2; D gene uncertain. The CDR3 covers 15 residues. V was cut by 2 bases and J by 0 bases, with 10 bases left in between. The germline V gene has CDR1 ENHRY and CDR2 SYGVKD. The CDR3 DNA sequence: TGTGCCATCAGTGAGGGACGCCTAGCTAACTATGGCTACACCTTC. Translation gives CAISEGRLANYGYTF.

The chain has TRBV2 and TRBJ1-6, with D unresolved. The CDR3 contains 13 residues. Per germline, CDR1 SNHLY and CDR2 FYNNEI. V was pared by 6 bases and J by 8 bases, with 11 bases between. The CDR3 sequence: CASRGYQDSPLHF. For the CDR3, the DNA is TGTGCCAGCAGGGGTTACCAAGATTCACCCCTCCACTTT.

The chain links TRBV9 to TRBJ1-5; possible D gene TRBD1, 6 bases. In germline, CDR1 is SGDLS, CDR2 YYNGEE. CDR3 length: 14 amino acids. Trimming took off 4 bases at V and 3 bases at J, with 11 bases between the two ends. The CDR3 reads CASSKQGYNQPQHF. Written as DNA, the CDR3 is TGTGCCAGCAGCAAACAGGGTTACAATCAGCCCCAGCATTTT.

The rearrangement joins TRBV18 to TRBJ1-1, with no clear D. V was clipped by 0 bases and J by 4 bases, with 3 bases between them. CDR1 KGHSH and CDR2 LQKENI come from the germline V gene. The CDR3 covers 12 residues. CDR3 in DNA: TGTGCCAGCTCACCACCACGCACTGAAGCTTTCTTT. Residues: CASSPPRTEAFF.

This chain joins TRBV5-8 and TRBJ1-2; TRBD1 aligns across 9 bases. The germline gives CDR1 SGHTS, CDR2 YDEGEE. The V and J ends lost 4 bases and 3 bases, in that order; junction bases with no gene match: 19. This CDR3 has 19 residues. CDR3 in DNA: TGTGCCAGCAGCCACAAAAGATTCGGACAGGGGCGGTTACACTATGGCTACACCTTC. It codes for CASSHKRFGQGRLHYGYTF.

With regard to this clone: The germline gene is not matched at one end of the junction; a read error may be the cause. The V gene is TRBV28, the J gene TRBJ2-4, with 8 bases matching TRBD2. Germline V gives CDR1 MDHEN, CDR2 SYDVKM. CDR3 length equals 14 residues. CDR3 amino acids: CAISSGVAKNIQYF. The CDR3 DNA reads as TGTGCCATCAGTAGCGGGGTAGCCAAAAACATTCAGTACTTC. The full variable domain, rest sourced from reference TRBV28 and TRBJ2-4, is DVKVTQSSRYLVKRTGEKVFLECVQDMDHENMFWYRQDPGLGLRLIYFSYDVKMKEKGDIPEGYSVSREKKERFSLILESASTNQTSMYLCAISSGVAKNIQYFGAGTRLSVL.

In this sample, this clone turned up once. V gene TRBV28 combines with J gene TRBJ2-7; D is tentatively TRBD1 or TRBD2 (5 bases each). CDR3 length: 16 residues. The germline V gene encodes CDR1 MDHEN and CDR2 SYDVKM. Trimming took off 3 bases at V and 1 base at J, with 16 bases between the two ends. This CDR3 reads CASSFPGAAGSYEQYF. The CDR3 DNA is TGTGCCAGCAGTTTTCCCGGGGCGGCAGGATCCTACGAGCAGTACTTC.

On this clone itself: Other DNA sequences in the sample encode the same CDR3. The V call is TRBV5-6, the J call TRBJ2-1; D is possibly TRBD1 (6 bases). Deletions cut 2 bases from V and 3 bases from J, with 6 bases between. There are 13 residues in the CDR3. The V gene's germline CDR1 is SGHDT and CDR2 YYEEEE. In DNA form, the CDR3 reads TGTGCCAGCAGCTTCAGGGGCTACAATGAGCAGTTCTTC. Amino acid sequence: CASSFRGYNEQFF.

The rearrangement uses TRBV28 and TRBJ2-7, with D perhaps TRBD2 (6 bases). Trimming left V 9 bases short and J 2 bases short, with 14 bases between. The CDR3 consists of 13 residues. Germline loops: CDR1 MDHEN, CDR2 SYDVKM. The CDR3 protein is CASRHTGAYEQYF. The CDR3 nucleotides read TGTGCCAGTCGACATACGGGAGCCTACGAGCAGTACTTC.

The chain combines TRBV28 with TRBJ1-5; TRBD1 matches at 9 bases. Germline CDR1 is MDHEN and CDR2 is SYDVKM. The CDR3 consists of 18 residues. The ends lost 6 bases at V and 0 bases at J; junction bases unmatched: 12. Here the CDR3 reads CASRSTGGGRVSNQPQHF. The CDR3 DNA follows: TGTGCCAGCAGGTCCACAGGGGGCGGGCGGGTTAGCAATCAGCCCCAGCATTTT.

V gene TRBV5-1 combines with J gene TRBJ2-1, with TRBD2 as a possible D gene (6 bases). V was shortened by 4 bases and J by 4 bases, with 12 bases between the two germline ends. The CDR3 runs 14 residues. Germline V gene sequence: CDR1 SGHRS, CDR2 YFSETQ. The CDR3 loop reads CASSGGLDYNEQFF. The CDR3 DNA is TGCGCCAGCAGCGGGGGACTGGATTACAATGAGCAGTTCTTC.

This chain uses TRBV5-4 with TRBJ2-7; D possibly uses TRBD1 or TRBD2 (5 bases each). Germline V lookup: CDR1 SGHNT, CDR2 YYREEE (reference sequence). Deletions cut 3 bases from V and 2 bases from J, with 18 bases between. CDR3 length equals 16 residues. The CDR3 region has the DNA TGTGCCAGCAGCTCAGTACCGGGATTGGGGGCCTACGAGCAGTACTTC. This translates into CASSSVPGLGAYEQYF.

This clone is a singleton in its sample. This chain links TRBV5-6 with TRBJ2-7, with 8 bases that match TRBD2. Germline CDR1 is SGHDT and CDR2 is YYEEEE. J gave up 1 base and V 0 bases, and 6 bases lay outside the gene matches. The CDR3 has 16 residues. Written as DNA, the CDR3 is TGTGCCAGCAGCTTGGCCACGGTAGCGGGGTCCTACGAGCAGTACTTC. It is translated as CASSLATVAGSYEQYF.

This clone was seen once. This rearrangement joins TRBV6-5 to TRBJ2-1; D is unresolved. Germline lookup yields CDR1 MNHEY and CDR2 SVGAGI. Trimming stripped 0 bases from V and 14 bases from J, with 14 bases between. CDR3 length equals 13 residues. This chain's CDR3 is CASSYSVPPTEFF. CDR3 bases: TGTGCCAGCAGTTACTCAGTCCCCCCCACGGAGTTCTTC.

This clone was observed a single time. This chain connects TRBV27 to TRBJ2-2; 16 bases are shared with TRBD2. J gave up 5 bases and V 6 bases, and 12 bases lay outside the gene matches. The germline gives CDR1 MNHEY, CDR2 SMNVEV (reference sequence). This CDR3 has 19 residues. Here the CDR3 reads CASRKPGLAGGPGTGELFF. The CDR3 nucleotides are TGTGCCAGCAGGAAACCGGGACTAGCGGGAGGGCCGGGAACCGGGGAGCTGTTTTTT.

CDR3 protein: CASSGGRTEAFF. CDR3 nucleotide sequence: TGTGCCAGCAGTGGGGGGCGGACTGAAGCTTTCTTT. The rearrangement links TRBV2 to TRBJ1-1; perhaps TRBD1 as D (6 bases). There are 12 residues in the CDR3. V lost 4 bases, J lost 5 bases, and 8 bases lay in between. CDR1 is SNHLY, CDR2 FYNNEI, per germline.

The CDR3 coding sequence is TGTGCCAGCAGCTTTTTAGCGGGAGTACTTGAGCAGTTCTTC. This codes for CASSFLAGVLEQFF. V and J are TRBV7-9 and TRBJ2-1, with 9 bases lining up with TRBD2. The CDR3 is 14 amino acids. Germline V gene sequence: CDR1 SEHNR, CDR2 FQNEAQ (reference sequence). After removal of 3 bases from V and 9 bases from J, the junction contained 6 bases not matched to a gene. The entire variable domain, with the rest obtained from reference TRBV7-9 and TRBJ2-1, is as follows: DTGVSQNPRHKITKRGQNVTFRCDPISEHNRLYWYRQTLGQGPEFLTYFQNEAQLEKSRLLSDRFSAERPKGSFSTLEIQRTEQGDSAMYLCASSFLAGVLEQFFGPGTRLTVL.

About this clone: Other DNA variants within this sample encode the same CDR3. The genes are TRBV28 and TRBJ2-5, with TRBD1 matching 7 bases. The CDR3 consists of 14 residues. The junction had 4 bases not matched to a gene; V was cut back by 2 bases and J by 4 bases. Germline loops: CDR1 MDHEN, CDR2 SYDVKM. The CDR3 protein is CASSLDRVVETQYF. In nucleotides, the CDR3 is TGTGCCAGCAGTTTAGACAGGGTGGTAGAGACCCAGTACTTC.

V gene TRBV18 combines with J gene TRBJ1-1; D is uncertain. Germline assignment: CDR1 KGHSH and CDR2 LQKENI. The V end lost 4 bases, the J end lost 4 bases, and 13 bases lay between the germline ends. This CDR3 is built from 14 residues. This chain's CDR3 is CASSRGEQLTEAFF. CDR3 coding DNA: TGTGCCAGCTCACGAGGAGAGCAGCTCACTGAAGCTTTCTTT. The full variable domain, with the rest looked up from reference TRBV18 and TRBJ1-1, is NAGVMQNPRHLVRRRGQEARLRCSPMKGHSHVYWYRQLPEEGLKFMVYLQKENIIDESGMPKERFSAEFPKEGPSILRIQQVVRGDSAAYFCASSRGEQLTEAFFGQGTRLTVV.

The chain couples TRBV9 to TRBJ2-7, with 10 positions matching TRBD1. The CDR3 extends over 17 amino acids. With V trimmed by 0 bases and J by 6 bases, 12 bases remained unmatched. Germline V lookup: CDR1 SGDLS, CDR2 YYNGEE. CDR3 nucleotides: TGTGCCAGCAGCGTAGCTTCACATCCCGGGACAGGGGTCGAGCAGTACTTC. Amino acid sequence: CASSVASHPGTGVEQYF.

This sequence joins TRBV18 and TRBJ2-7, with 7 bases lining up with TRBD2. Germline-derived CDR1 and CDR2 are KGHSH and LQKENI. V lost 3 bases to trimming and J lost 4 bases; unmatched junction nucleotides: 6. CDR3 size: 14 residues. The CDR3 here is CASSPETSSYEQYF. The CDR3 DNA follows: TGTGCCAGCTCACCCGAGACTAGCTCGTACGAGCAGTACTTC.

This chain joins TRBV5-1 and TRBJ2-1; perhaps D is TRBD1 or TRBD2 (5 bases each). Germline V CDR1 and CDR2: SGHRS, YFSETQ. V shed 8 bases and J shed 6 bases, with 18 bases lying between them. The CDR3 contains 14 residues. This CDR3 is CASSVGLASNEQFF. For the CDR3, the DNA is TGCGCCAGTTCGGTGGGGCTAGCTTCCAATGAGCAGTTCTTC. The variable domain in full, with the rest retrieved from reference TRBV5-1 and TRBJ2-1, is KAGVTQTPRYLIKTRGQQVTLSCSPISGHRSVSWYQQTPGQGLQFLFEYFSETQRNKGNFPGRFSGRQFSNSRSEMNVSTLELGDSALYLCASSVGLASNEQFFGPGTRLTVL.

This clone was counted a single time. The same CDR3 is also encoded by other DNA sequences in this sample. J is TRBJ2-5 and V is TRBV14; D ambiguous. The CDR3 is 11 residues long. Trimming removed 3 bases from V and 2 bases from J, with 1 base in between. CDR1 is SGHDN and CDR2 is FVKESK in the germline V gene. The CDR3 here is CASSHQETQYF. CDR3 coding DNA: TGTGCCAGCAGCCATCAAGAGACCCAGTACTTC.